The entry that follows covers one T cell receptor beta chain sequence. Its antigen is unidentified. The CDR3 sequence is 12 residues long. Trimming cost V 5 bases and J 4 bases, with 8 bases left between them. Germline V gene sequence: CDR1 MNHNY, CDR2 SVGAGI (reference sequence). Data came from immunoSEQ multiplex PCR; TCRdb stores just in-frame clones and leaves some out. The sample includes about 51,000 clones, 88% of them seen just once. This entry comes from a study of OX40 agonist ivuxolimab in advanced cancers. Study details: Patients received ivuxolimab, an intravenous treatment, every 2 weeks at 0.01 to 10 mg/kg. A partial response was reached by three patients: one with hepatocellular carcinoma and two with cutaneous melanoma.

General study points: Clonal expansion from baseline to week 6 occurred in both CD4+ and CD8+ T cells.

Drawing of blood for sampling happened at baseline, at cycle 4 day 1, and at cycle 7 day 1. Sequencing was performed on CD4+ or CD8+ T cells sorted from blood, taken in a trial of the OX40 agonist ivuxolimab. This TCR came from an adult with an advanced solid tumor such as melanoma, head and neck, liver or kidney cancer. The chain recombines TRBV6-6 with TRBJ2-5; D unclear. CDR3 bases: TGTGCCAGCAGTACAACAAGAGAGACCCAGTACTTC. Residues: CASSTTRETQYF.